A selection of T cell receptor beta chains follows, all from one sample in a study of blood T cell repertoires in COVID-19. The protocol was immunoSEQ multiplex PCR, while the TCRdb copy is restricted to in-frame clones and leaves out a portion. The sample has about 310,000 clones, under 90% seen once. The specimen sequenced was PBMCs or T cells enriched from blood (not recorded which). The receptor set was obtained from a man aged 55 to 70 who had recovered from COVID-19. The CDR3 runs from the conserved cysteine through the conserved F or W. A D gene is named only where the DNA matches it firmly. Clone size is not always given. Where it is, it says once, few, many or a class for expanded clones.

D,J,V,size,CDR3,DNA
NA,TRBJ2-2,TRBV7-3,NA,CASSLSGRDTGELFF,TGTGCCAGCAGCTTAAGCGGGCGGGACACCGGGGAGCTGTTTTTT
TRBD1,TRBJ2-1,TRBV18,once,CASSPPNLAGTEHNEQFF,TGTGCCAGCTCACCACCGAACCTAGCTGGGACAGAACACAATGAGCAGTTCTTC
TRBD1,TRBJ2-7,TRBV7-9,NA,CASSLVNRGSDEQYF,TGTGCCAGCAGCTTAGTTAACAGGGGGTCAGACGAGCAGTACTTC
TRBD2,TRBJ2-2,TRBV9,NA,CASSALAGDVGELFF,TGTGCCAGCAGCGCACTAGCGGGAGACGTCGGGGAGCTGTTTTTT
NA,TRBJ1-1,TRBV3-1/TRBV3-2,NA,CASSQDRRQATEAFF,TGTGCCAGCAGCCAAGATAGAAGACAAGCCACTGAAGCTTTCTTT
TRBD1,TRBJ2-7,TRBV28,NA,CASSPSTGGNGEQYF,TGTGCCAGCAGTCCCTCGACAGGGGGTAACGGCGAGCAGTACTTC
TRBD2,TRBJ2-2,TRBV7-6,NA,CASSYGLGGTGELFF,TGTGCCAGCAGCTATGGACTAGGCGGCACCGGGGAGCTGTTTTTT
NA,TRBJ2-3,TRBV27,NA,CASRWGGTDTQYF,TGTGCCAGCAGGTGGGGAGGAACAGATACGCAGTATTTT
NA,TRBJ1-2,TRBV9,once,CASSVASRGANYGYTF,TGTGCCAGCAGCGTAGCCTCCCGAGGAGCTAACTATGGCTACACCTTC
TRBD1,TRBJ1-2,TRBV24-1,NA,CATSDPSTGNVYGYTF,TGTGCCACCAGTGATCCATCGACAGGGAATGTCTATGGCTACACCTTC
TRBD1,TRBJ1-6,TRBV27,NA,CASSPTATGRNSPLHF,TGTGCCAGCAGCCCCACCGCGACAGGGCGGAATTCACCCCTCCACTTT
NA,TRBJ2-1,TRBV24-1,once,CATSDPDSGNLNEQFF,TGTGCCACCAGTGACCCGGACAGCGGAAATCTTAATGAGCAGTTCTTC
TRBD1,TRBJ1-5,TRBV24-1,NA,CATSGSTGSNQPQHF,TGTGCCACCAGTGGATCGACAGGGAGCAATCAGCCCCAGCATTTT
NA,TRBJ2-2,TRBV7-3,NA,CASSRSSTGELFF,TGTGCCAGCAGCCGGAGTAGCACCGGGGAGCTGTTTTTT
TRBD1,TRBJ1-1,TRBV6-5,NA,CASSYSDRGETEAFF,TGTGCCAGCAGTTACTCCGACAGGGGTGAGACTGAAGCTTTCTTT
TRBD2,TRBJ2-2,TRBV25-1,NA,CASLGTSGNTGELFF,TGTGCCAGTTTAGGGACTAGCGGGAACACCGGGGAGCTGTTTTTT
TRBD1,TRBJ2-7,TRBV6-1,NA,CASSEGGTGGNEQYF,TGTGCCAGCAGTGAAGGGGGGACAGGGGGCAACGAGCAGTACTTC
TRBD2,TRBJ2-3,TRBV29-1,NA,CSARLAGETDTQYF,TGCAGCGCTAGACTAGCGGGAGAGACAGATACGCAGTATTTT
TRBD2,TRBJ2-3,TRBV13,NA,CASSSSPIAGVNPDTQYF,TGTGCCAGCAGCTCATCTCCTATAGCGGGAGTTAACCCAGATACGCAGTATTTT
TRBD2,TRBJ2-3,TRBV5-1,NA,CASSLDLAGGSDTQYF,TGCGCCAGCAGCCTGGATCTAGCGGGGGGCTCAGATACGCAGTATTTT
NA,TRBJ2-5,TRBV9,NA,CASSRQFSETQYF,TGTGCCAGCAGCCGACAGTTTTCGGAGACCCAGTACTTC
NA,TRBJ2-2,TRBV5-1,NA,CASSLGSGNTGELFF,TGCGCCAGCAGCTTGGGATCCGGTAACACCGGGGAGCTGTTTTTT
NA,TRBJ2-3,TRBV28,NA,CASRPETASSTDTQYF,TGTGCCAGCAGACCTGAGACTGCTTCTAGCACAGATACGCAGTATTTT
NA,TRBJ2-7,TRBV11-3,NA,CASSLAGHHYEQYF,TGTGCCAGCAGCTTAGCGGGACATCACTACGAGCAGTACTTC
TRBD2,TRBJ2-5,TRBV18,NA,CASSPGTSGSGSETQYF,TGTGCCAGCTCACCCGGGACTAGCGGGAGCGGGTCGGAGACCCAGTACTTC
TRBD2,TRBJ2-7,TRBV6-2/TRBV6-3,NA,CASSKPGLASYEQYF,TGTGCCAGCAGTAAACCGGGACTAGCGTCCTACGAGCAGTACTTC
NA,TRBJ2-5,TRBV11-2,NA,CASSFSSRFGGAQETQYF,TGTGCCAGCAGCTTTTCTTCTAGGTTCGGGGGTGCCCAAGAGACCCAGTACTTC
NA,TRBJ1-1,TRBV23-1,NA,CASRGTGSDTEAFF,TGCGCCAGCAGGGGCACAGGGTCAGACACTGAAGCTTTCTTT
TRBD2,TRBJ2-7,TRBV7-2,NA,CASSLLRVAGGVNEQYF,TGTGCCAGCAGCCTCCTTCGGGTAGCGGGAGGAGTCAACGAGCAGTACTTC
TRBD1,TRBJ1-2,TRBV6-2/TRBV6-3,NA,CASSYPLDRDRKGYTF,TGTGCCAGCAGTTACCCCCTCGACAGGGACCGAAAGGGCTACACCTTC
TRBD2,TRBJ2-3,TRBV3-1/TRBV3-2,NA,CASSLLAGRADTQYF,TGTGCCAGCAGCCTCCTAGCGGGAAGGGCAGATACGCAGTATTTT
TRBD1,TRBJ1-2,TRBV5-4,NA,CASSLAPSGPRTGADGYTF,TGTGCCAGCAGCTTGGCCCCCTCTGGCCCCAGGACAGGGGCTGATGGCTACACCTTC
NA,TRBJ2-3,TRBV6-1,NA,CASSEGGSGRGFRTDTQYF,TGTGCCAGCAGTGAGGGGGGAAGTGGGAGGGGGTTCCGCACAGATACGCAGTATTTT
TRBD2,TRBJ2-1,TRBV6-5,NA,CASTGTSPSYNEQFF,TGTGCCAGCACCGGGACTAGCCCCTCCTACAATGAGCAGTTCTTC
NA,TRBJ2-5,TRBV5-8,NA,CASSQGHSGETQYF,TGTGCCAGCAGCCAGGGACATTCGGGAGAGACCCAGTACTTC
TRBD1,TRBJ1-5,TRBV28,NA,CASSRTGGSNQPQHF,TGTGCCAGCAGTCGGACAGGGGGGAGCAATCAGCCCCAGCATTTT
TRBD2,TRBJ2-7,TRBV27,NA,CASSPRPGGTYEQYF,TGTGCCAGCAGCCCCCGCCCGGGAGGAACCTACGAGCAGTACTTC
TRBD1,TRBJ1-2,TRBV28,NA,CASSLGRGLVGYTF,TGTGCCAGCAGTTTGGGCAGGGGGCTGGTTGGCTACACCTTC
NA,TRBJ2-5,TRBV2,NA,CASREQETQYF,TGTGCCAGCAGAGAGCAAGAGACCCAGTACTTC
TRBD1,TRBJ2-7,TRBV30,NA,CAWSQTGIHEQYF,TGTGCCTGGAGTCAGACAGGGATCCACGAGCAGTACTTC
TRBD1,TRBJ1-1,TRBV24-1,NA,CATSDLGTGGSLNTEAFF,TGTGCCACCAGTGATTTAGGGACAGGAGGAAGTTTGAACACTGAAGCTTTCTTT
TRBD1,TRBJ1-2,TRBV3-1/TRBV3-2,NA,CASRAGTGYGYTF,TGTGCCAGCAGGGCCGGGACAGGCTATGGCTACACCTTC
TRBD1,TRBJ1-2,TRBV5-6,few,CASSLGSGGASSYGYTF,TGTGCCAGCAGCTTGGGGTCAGGGGGCGCGTCTAGCTATGGCTACACCTTC
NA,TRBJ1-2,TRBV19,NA,CASSIIGGGYTF,TGTGCCAGTAGTATAATCGGTGGTGGCTACACCTTC
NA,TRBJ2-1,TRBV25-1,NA,CASSDSGGNDYNEQFF,TGTGCCAGCAGTGATTCTGGGGGGAATGACTACAATGAGCAGTTCTTC
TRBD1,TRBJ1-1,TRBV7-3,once,CASSRGQGSWAFF,TGTGCCAGCAGCCGGGGACAGGGAAGTTGGGCTTTCTTT
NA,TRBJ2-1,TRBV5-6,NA,CASSVHSPSEQFF,TGTGCCAGCAGCGTCCATAGCCCGAGTGAGCAGTTCTTC